These 8 T cell receptor beta chains share one sample of origin, sequenced in a study of OX40 agonist ivuxolimab in advanced cancers. The protocol was immunoSEQ multiplex PCR, while the TCRdb copy is restricted to in-frame clones and leaves out a portion. The sample gives about 100,000 clones, over 75% of which show up once; approximately 0.16% is in the top ten. This material consisted of CD4+ or CD8+ T cells sorted from blood, taken in a trial of the OX40 agonist ivuxolimab. The receptors here all came from an adult with an advanced solid tumor such as melanoma, head and neck, liver or kidney cancer.

Concerning this clone itself: Mismatch with germline at one junction end may stem from a read error. The sample carries other DNA sequences with the same CDR3. The chain combines TRBV6-1 with TRBJ2-7; D may be TRBD1 (6 bases). The CDR3 is 13 residues long. CDR1 is MNHNS, CDR2 SASEGT, per germline. CDR3 amino acids: CASRGNRVYEQYF. For the CDR3, the DNA is TGTGCCAGCAGGGGGAACAGGGTGTACGAGCAATACTTC.

The rearrangement links TRBV9 to TRBJ2-1, with D possibly being TRBD1 (5 bases). Trimming left V 3 bases short and J 1 base short, with 8 bases between. CDR1 is SGDLS and CDR2 is YYNGEE in the germline V gene. There are 14 residues in the CDR3. Here the CDR3 DNA reads TGTGCCAGCAGCGGGGGCGGATCCTACAATGAGCAGTTCTTC. Translating gives CASSGGGSYNEQFF.

The count of this clone is one. The genes are TRBV6-5 and TRBJ2-2, with unresolved D. CDR1 and CDR2 from the germline V gene are MNHEY and SVGAGI. CDR3 length equals 14 residues. The ends were cut back, 2 bases at V and 3 bases at J, with 7 bases in the middle. The CDR3 region has the DNA TGTGCCAGCAGTTACGACCCCTACACCGGGGAGCTGTTTTTT. Translating it yields CASSYDPYTGELFF.

The V call is TRBV5-5, the J call TRBJ2-7; TRBD2 might be the D (6 bases). Trimming left V 0 bases short and J 3 bases short, with 13 bases between. This CDR3 contains 15 residues. Per the germline V gene, CDR1 is SGHKS and CDR2 is YYEKEE (reference sequence). The CDR3 DNA sequence: TGTGCCAGCAGCTTGGATGGGGGAGGACTCTACGAGCAGTACTTC. Protein product: CASSLDGGGLYEQYF.

The chain couples TRBV5-1 to TRBJ2-3; 9 positions agree with TRBD2. The CDR3 covers 17 residues. J was trimmed by 0 bases and V by 3 bases; bases with no gene match: 8. Germline values: CDR1 SGHRS, CDR2 YFSETQ. CDR3 bases: TGCGCCAGCAGCTCGACTAGCGGTACATATAGCACAGATACGCAGTATTTT. This gives the protein CASSSTSGTYSTDTQYF.

The chain employs TRBV7-2 and TRBJ2-4, with a possible D match to TRBD2 (6 bases). The V gene lost 5 bases and the J gene lost 0 bases, with 17 bases spanning the gap. Germline-derived CDR1 and CDR2 are SGHTA and FQGNSA. CDR3 size: 17 residues. The CDR3 region is CASSHSIAALAKNIQYF. The CDR3, as DNA: TGTGCCAGCAGCCACTCAATAGCGGCGCTAGCCAAAAACATTCAGTACTTC.

The gene calls are TRBV4-1 and TRBJ2-3; 7 positions agree with TRBD2. Trimming removed 0 bases from V and 8 bases from J; junction bases left unmatched: 11. Germline V CDR1 and CDR2: MGHRA, YSYEKL. The CDR3 extends over 16 amino acids. CDR3 protein: CASSQDQGTSALTQYF. For the CDR3, the DNA is TGCGCCAGCAGCCAAGATCAAGGAACTAGCGCCCTTACGCAGTATTTT.

This clone occurred once. This chain connects TRBV7-6 to TRBJ2-5, with 7 positions matching TRBD2. Germline values: CDR1 SGHVS, CDR2 FNYEAQ. Germline trimming cut 0 bases from V and 5 bases from J; bases unmatched to any gene: 12. This CDR3 has 17 amino acids. CDR3 DNA: TGTGCCAGCAGCTTAGCGTCAGGACTAGTGCGTACGGAGACCCAGTACTTC. Amino acids: CASSLASGLVRTETQYF. Combining the CDR3 with reference TRBV7-6 and TRBJ2-5 gives the whole variable domain GAGVSQSPRYKVTKRGQDVALRCDPISGHVSLYWYRQALGQGPEFLTYFNYEAQQDKSGLPNDRFSAERPEGSISTLTIQRTEQRDSAMYRCASSLASGLVRTETQYFGPGTRLLVL.